The rows below give T cell receptor beta chains drawn from one sample of a study of T cell responses to AZD1222 COVID-19 vaccine. Method: immunoSEQ multiplex PCR; TCRdb's copy keeps in-frame clones and lacks some. Of 95,000 to 100,000 clones listed, more than 70% were seen once; the top ten hold 9.5% to 13%. The sequencing here drew on peripheral blood, taken 28 days after the second AZD1222 dose. The receptors here all came from an adult who received the AZD1222 COVID-19 vaccine. CDR3s include the opening cysteine and the closing phenylalanine or tryptophan. The D gene is left open where the match is weak. The listing skips clone size in some rows; elsewhere it reads once, few, many or a size class.

V gene,D gene,J gene,clone size,CDR3 protein,CDR3 DNA
TRBV27,TRBD2,TRBJ2-3,-,CASSLWTSGLTDTQYF,TGTGCCAGCAGTCTCTGGACTAGCGGACTGACAGATACGCAGTATTTT
TRBV18,TRBD1,TRBJ2-7,-,CASSPSGTGSSKSYEQYF,TGTGCCAGCTCACCATCCGGGACAGGGTCGTCGAAATCCTACGAGCAGTACTTC
TRBV15,-,TRBJ1-1,few,CATSSGLNTEAFF,TGTGCCACCAGCAGCGGGTTGAATACTGAAGCTTTCTTT
TRBV7-2,TRBD2,TRBJ2-1,-,CASSLIGGGGYNEQFF,TGTGCCAGCAGCTTAATCGGCGGCGGGGGCTACAATGAGCAGTTCTTC
TRBV27,-,TRBJ2-3,-,CASSHSGTDTQYF,TGTGCCAGCAGTCACTCTGGCACAGATACGCAGTATTTT
TRBV5-1,-,TRBJ1-1,-,CASSLEGGTEAFF,TGCGCCAGCAGCTTGGAGGGTGGGACTGAAGCTTTCTTT
TRBV2,-,TRBJ1-1,-,CASSAGLNTEAFF,TGTGCCAGCAGTGCAGGGTTGAACACTGAAGCTTTCTTT
TRBV7-8,TRBD2,TRBJ2-1,-,CASSTGLAGVGYNEQFF,TGTGCCAGCAGCACCGGACTAGCGGGAGTAGGCTACAATGAGCAGTTCTTC
TRBV15,TRBD1,TRBJ1-2,-,CATSSPGQTYGYTF,TGTGCCACCAGCAGCCCGGGACAGACGTATGGCTACACCTTC
TRBV6-5,-,TRBJ1-6,-,CASSSFNSPLHF,TGTGCCAGCAGTTCGTTCAATTCACCCCTCCACTTT
TRBV18,TRBD2,TRBJ2-1,-,CASSRGLAGLSYNEQFF,TGTGCCAGCTCAAGGGGACTAGCGGGCTTATCCTACAATGAGCAGTTCTTC
TRBV27,-,TRBJ2-1,-,CASSSSRLGNEQFF,TGTGCCAGCAGTTCGTCCCGGTTGGGGAATGAGCAGTTCTTC
TRBV24-1,TRBD1,TRBJ2-7,-,CATSENAGDRGGEQYF,TGTGCCACCAGTGAAAATGCTGGGGACAGGGGAGGCGAGCAGTACTTC
TRBV7-2,-,TRBJ1-4,-,CASSLASSGNEKLFF,TGTGCCAGCAGCTTAGCGAGCAGCGGGAATGAAAAACTGTTTTTT
TRBV4-1,-,TRBJ1-1,-,CASSSRGEGRTEAFF,TGCGCCAGCAGCTCTAGGGGGGAGGGCCGGACTGAAGCTTTCTTT
TRBV6-6,-,TRBJ1-3,few,CASRGGGPGNTIYF,TGTGCCAGCAGGGGCGGGGGACCTGGAAACACCATATATTTT
TRBV5-1,-,TRBJ1-1,-,CASSLVQKNTEAFF,TGCGCCAGCAGCTTGGTTCAGAAGAACACTGAAGCTTTCTTT
TRBV5-1,TRBD2,TRBJ2-1,-,CASSPGGRGHNEQFF,TGCGCCAGCAGCCCGGGGGGTCGAGGGCACAATGAGCAGTTCTTC
TRBV28,-,TRBJ1-1,-,CASRNVRGGTEAFF,TGTGCCAGCAGGAACGTCCGAGGTGGCACTGAAGCTTTCTTT
TRBV10-3,-,TRBJ2-2,-,CAISRRTFGELFF,TGTGCCATCAGCCGCAGGACCTTCGGGGAGCTGTTTTTT